This T cell receptor beta chain was retrieved from a study of blood T cell repertoires in COVID-19. The overall study: COVID-19 samples, acute and convalescent, were from the United States, Italy and Spain. Sources were T cells, B-cell-depleted T cells, or PBMCs; the material itself was cDNA or gDNA.

Original methodology: Scientists estimated how many nucleated cells there were by amplifying reference gene primers. Clones were read by immunoSEQ multiplex PCR, and TCRdb kept only the in-frame ones, dropping some. For V, J and clone size, that table is used; D and trimming come from the DNA. There are over 95,000 clones in the sample; around 90% occur only once, and 4% to 5.5% lies in the top ten. This CDR3 is 13 amino acids long. The germline gives CDR1 KGHDR, CDR2 SFDVKD. The V gene lost 3 bases and the J gene lost 6 bases, with 10 bases spanning the gap. This clonotype was obtained from a woman in her 50s with acute or convalescent COVID-19. The V gene is TRBV24-1, the J gene TRBJ2-5, with D unresolved. Sequencing used peripheral blood. The CDR3 sequence is CATSDRKRKTQYF. The DNA for the CDR3 is TGTGCCACCAGTGATAGGAAGAGGAAGACCCAGTACTTC.